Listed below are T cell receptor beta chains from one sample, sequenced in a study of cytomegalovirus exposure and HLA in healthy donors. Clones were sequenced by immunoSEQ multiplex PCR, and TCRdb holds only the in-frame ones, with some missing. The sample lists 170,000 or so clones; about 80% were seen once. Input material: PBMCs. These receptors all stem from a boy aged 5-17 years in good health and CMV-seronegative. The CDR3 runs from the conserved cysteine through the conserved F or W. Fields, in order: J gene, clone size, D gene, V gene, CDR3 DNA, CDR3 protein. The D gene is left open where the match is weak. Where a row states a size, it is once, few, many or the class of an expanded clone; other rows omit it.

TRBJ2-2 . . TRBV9 TGTGCCAGCAGCGCCCGACACTCGAACACCGGGGAGCTGTTTTTT CASSARHSNTGELFF
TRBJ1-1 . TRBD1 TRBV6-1 TGTGCCAGCAGTGATCCGGGACAGTTTTTCACTGAAGCTTTCTTT CASSDPGQFFTEAFF
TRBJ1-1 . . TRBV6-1 TGTGCCAGCAGTGAATGGGGGCAAGGAACTGAAGCTTTCTTT CASSEWGQGTEAFF
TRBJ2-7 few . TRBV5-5 TGTGCCAGCAGCGTCCTCCCCGGGATCAACTACGAGCAGTACTTC CASSVLPGINYEQYF
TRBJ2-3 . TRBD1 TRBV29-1 TGCAGCGTTGTCCGGGACAGAGGCGCAGATACGCAGTATTTT CSVVRDRGADTQYF
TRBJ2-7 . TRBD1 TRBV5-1 TGCGCCAGCAGCTTGGACGGGACAGGGCTGGGAGAGCAGTACTTC CASSLDGTGLGEQYF
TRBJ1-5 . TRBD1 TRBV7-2 TGTGCCAGCAGCTTAAGGCCGGGAGGGGGCGCAGATCAGCCCCAGCATTTT CASSLRPGGGADQPQHF
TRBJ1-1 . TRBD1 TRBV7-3 TGTGCCAGCAGCCGCCCAGAGGGGGCCTTGAACACTGAAGCTTTCTTT CASSRPEGALNTEAFF
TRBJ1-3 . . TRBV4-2 TGTGCCAGCAGCGCTGACAGACGCTCTGGAAACACCATATATTTT CASSADRRSGNTIYF
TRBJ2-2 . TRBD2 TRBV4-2 TGTGCCAGCAGCCAGCGTAGCGGGGGGGCAAAAACCGGGGAGCTGTTTTTT CASSQRSGGAKTGELFF
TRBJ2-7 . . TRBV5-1 TGCGCCAGCAGCTTGGCAGGGTCCGAGCAGTACTTC CASSLAGSEQYF
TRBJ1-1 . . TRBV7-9 TGTTCCAGCAGCTCAGGGATTAACACTGAAGCTTTCTTT CSSSSGINTEAFF
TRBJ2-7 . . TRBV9 TGTGCCAGCAGCTCCCGATCTCAAGGGAGGGGACAACGCTACGAGCAGTACTTC CASSSRSQGRGQRYEQYF
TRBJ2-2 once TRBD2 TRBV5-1 TGCGCCAGCAGCACTCTCGCGGGGGGGAACACCGGGGAGCTGTTTTTT CASSTLAGGNTGELFF
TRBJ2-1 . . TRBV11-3 TGTGCCAGCAGCTTAGGGCAGGTCTCCTACAATGAGCAGTTCTTC CASSLGQVSYNEQFF
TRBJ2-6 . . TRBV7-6 TGTGCCAGCAGCTTAGCCCGGTCGGGACACCTTTTAACTTTC CASSLARSGHLLTF
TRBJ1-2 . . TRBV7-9 TGTGCCAGCAGTTCGGGACAACTAGCTAACTATGGCTACACCTTC CASSSGQLANYGYTF
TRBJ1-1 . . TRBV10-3 TGTGCCATCAGAAACACCCGGACAGACGGAGCTGAAGCTTTCTTT CAIRNTRTDGAEAFF
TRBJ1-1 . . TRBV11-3 TGTGCCAGCAGCCGAGAGCTTGAAGCTTTCTTT CASSRELEAFF
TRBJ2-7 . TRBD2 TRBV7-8 TGTGCCAGCAGGTTGTGGGGGTTTAGGCGGGAGGAAGACGAGCAGTACTTC CASRLWGFRREEDEQYF
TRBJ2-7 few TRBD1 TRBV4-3 TGCGCCAGCAGCCCTCGGACAGGAACCTCGGGCGAGCAGTACTTC CASSPRTGTSGEQYF
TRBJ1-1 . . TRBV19 TGTGCCAGTAGTATGAGGAACACTGAAGCTTTCTTT CASSMRNTEAFF
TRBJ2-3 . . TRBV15 TGTGCCACCAGCAGAGATGATGCTAGCGTGAATACGCAGTATTTT CATSRDDASVNTQYF
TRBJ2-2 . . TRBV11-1 TGTGCCAGCAGCTTATGGCAGGGGACCGGGGAGCTGTTTTTT CASSLWQGTGELFF
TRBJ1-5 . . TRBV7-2 TGTGCCAGCAGTTGGACAGACATCAATCAGCCCCAGCATTTT CASSWTDINQPQHF
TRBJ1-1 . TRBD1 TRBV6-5 TGTGCCAGCGCCGGGCCCACAGGGGGTCGTACTGAAGCTTTCTTT CASAGPTGGRTEAFF
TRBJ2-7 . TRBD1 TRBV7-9 TGTGCCAGCAGCTTACTGGGACAGGCAGATTACGAGCAGTACTTC CASSLLGQADYEQYF
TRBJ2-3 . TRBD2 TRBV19 TGTGCCAGTAGTAAAAGACCGGGCGGGAGGGCCGTCATTACAGATACGCAGTATTTT CASSKRPGGRAVITDTQYF
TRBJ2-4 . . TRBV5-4 TGTGCCAGCAGCTTACGGACAGGGAGGGACATTCAGTACTTC CASSLRTGRDIQYF
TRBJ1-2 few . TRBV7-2 TGTGCCAGCAGCTTAGGCAGGGGAGAGTATGGCTACACCTTC CASSLGRGEYGYTF
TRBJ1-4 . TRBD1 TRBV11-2 TGTGCCAGCCGCAAATTACAGGGGAATAATGAAAAACTGTTTTTT CASRKLQGNNEKLFF
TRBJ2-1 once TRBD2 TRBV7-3 TGTGCCAGCAGCTTCCGCCTGCGACTAGCGGGAGCCTATAATGAGCAGTTCTTC CASSFRLRLAGAYNEQFF
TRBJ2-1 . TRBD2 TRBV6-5 TGTGCCAGCAGTTACTCGCGGGGGAATGAGCAGTTCTTC CASSYSRGNEQFF
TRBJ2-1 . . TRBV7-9 TGTGCCAGCAGCTTAGGAGGGATTGACGGTAATGAGCAGTTCTTC CASSLGGIDGNEQFF
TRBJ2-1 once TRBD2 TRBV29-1 TGCAGCGTTGAAGGGACTAGCGGGAGGGCACTCAATGAGCAGTTCTTC CSVEGTSGRALNEQFF
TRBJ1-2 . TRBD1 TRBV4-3 TGCGCCAGCAGCCAAGTGGACAGGGACTATGGCTACACCTTC CASSQVDRDYGYTF
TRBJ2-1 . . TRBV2 TGTGCCAGCAGTACCGACTTACGCGAGCAGTTCTTC CASSTDLREQFF